This is a list of T cell receptor beta chains from one sample in a study of cytomegalovirus exposure and HLA in healthy donors. Produced via immunoSEQ multiplex PCR; TCRdb's table is partial and in-frame only. The table has some 87,000 clones, 60% to 80% seen once. Material: PBMCs. These receptors all come from a middle-aged woman in good health and CMV-seropositive. The conserved cysteine and the conserved F or W are not part of the CDR3 here.

>TRBV5-8|13|TRBJ2-1
ASSARTGAGGEQF
>TRBV6-1|13|TRBJ1-5
ASTAGRGGNQPQH
>TRBV6-1|12|TRBJ1-1
ASSVDRLNTEAF
>TRBV28|13|TRBJ2-7
ASSTIRAGSYEQY
>TRBV30|10|TRBJ2-2
AWKVGIGELF
>TRBV11-3|16|TRBJ2-3
ASSLGGLADYHTDTQY
>TRBV25-1|9|TRBJ1-2
ASSEDRGYT
>TRBV2|14|TRBJ1-6
ASSITGGLYNSPLH
>TRBV6-5|11|TRBJ1-5
ASAPNRGQPQH
>TRBV7-9|15|TRBJ2-7
ASSLHSGQGSLYEQY
>TRBV6-1|12|TRBJ2-1
ASKRTNTYNEQF
>TRBV19|11|TRBJ1-3
ASTWTGGNTIY
>TRBV2|14|TRBJ1-5
ASSEQQGAGSQPQH
>TRBV28|14|TRBJ2-1
ASSGTSGRVANEQF
>TRBV18|14|TRBJ1-5
ASSPTADRALQPQH
>TRBV11-3|12|TRBJ1-1
ASSPGGGLTEAF
>TRBV30|13|TRBJ1-5
AWREGQPFGQPQH
>TRBV5-1|13|TRBJ1-4
ASRQLLGNNEKLF
>TRBV18|18|TRBJ1-6
ASSRLTTGAQAVMGSPLH
>TRBV15|13|TRBJ2-7
ATSITGTGDYEQY
>TRBV30|10|TRBJ2-7
AWSTGGYEQY
>TRBV18|14|TRBJ2-5
ASSPLAGGTQETQY
>TRBV7-6|12|TRBJ2-1
ASSLSGGSDEQF
>TRBV28|13|TRBJ2-7
ASSIPGTGVYEQY
>TRBV7-8|12|TRBJ1-5
ASSSRGRGQPQH
>TRBV2|13|TRBJ2-5
ASSGTGTGEETQY